The TCR beta chain under discussion was sequenced for a study of T-cell reconstitution after alpha-beta-depleted transplantation in children. V was trimmed by 4 bases and J by 5 bases, leaving 23 bases between them. The CDR3 consists of 17 residues. The germline V gene has CDR1 SGHKS and CDR2 YYEKEE (reference sequence). This clonotype appeared a few times. Preparation of the TCRbeta library involved a method that used unique molecular identifiers. Using its own MiXCR run on the PCR reads, TCRdb lists one record per CDR3 protein. The sample lists around 380,000 distinct CDR3 sequences; approximately 10% were seen once.

The chain joins TRBV5-5 to TRBJ2-3, with D possibly being TRBD1 or TRBD2 (5 bases each). This receptor was taken from a human donor who donated a stem cell graft to a child with acute myeloid leukemia. Sequencing used PBMCs from the stem cell graft donor, obtained from the stem cell graft. CDR3 bases: TGTGCCAGCAGCATCAAGCCCCCCCCAGGTGGGGGAGATACGCAGTATTTT. This translates into CASSIKPPPGGGDTQYF.